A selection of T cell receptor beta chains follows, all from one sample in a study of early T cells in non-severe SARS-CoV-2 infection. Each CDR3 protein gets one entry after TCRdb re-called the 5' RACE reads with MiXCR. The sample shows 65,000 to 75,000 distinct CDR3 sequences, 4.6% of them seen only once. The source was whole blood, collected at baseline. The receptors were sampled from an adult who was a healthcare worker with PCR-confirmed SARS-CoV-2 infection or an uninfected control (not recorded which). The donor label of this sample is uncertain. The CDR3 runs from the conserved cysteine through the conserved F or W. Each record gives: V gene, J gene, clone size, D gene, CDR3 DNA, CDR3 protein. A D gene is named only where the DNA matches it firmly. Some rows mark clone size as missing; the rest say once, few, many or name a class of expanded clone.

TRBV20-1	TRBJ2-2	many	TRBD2	TGCAGTGCTAGAGATAGCAGCGGGAGGGCCTTCGGGGAGCTGTTTTTT	CSARDSSGRAFGELFF
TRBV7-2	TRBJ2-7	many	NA	TGTGCCAGCAGCTTTGAAGAGCAGTACTTC	CASSFEEQYF
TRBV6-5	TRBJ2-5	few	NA	TGTGCCAGCAGTCCGGAGGGGGCGCGCGGGACCCAGTACTTC	CASSPEGARGTQYF
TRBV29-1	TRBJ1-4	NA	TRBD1	TGCAGCGTCCCTGACAGGGGCCAACGTTGGAGAGATGAAAAACTGTTTTTT	CSVPDRGQRWRDEKLFF
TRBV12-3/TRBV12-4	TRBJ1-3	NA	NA	TGTGCCAGCAGTTTAGCGCGCCTACAGGGTGGCACCATATATTTT	CASSLARLQGGTIYF
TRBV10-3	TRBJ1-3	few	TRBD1	TGTGCCACGAACCGGGACAGGGGGCTAGGAAACACCATATATTTT	CATNRDRGLGNTIYF
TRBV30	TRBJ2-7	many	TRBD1	TGTGCCTCGGATCAGGGGGCTGGCGAGCAGTACTTC	CASDQGAGEQYF
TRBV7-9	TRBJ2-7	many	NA	TGTGCCAGCAGCTTATCCCAACACGAGCAGTACTTC	CASSLSQHEQYF
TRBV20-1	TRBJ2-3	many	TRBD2	TGCAGTGCTAGAAGCCCAAAGGGGCGGGGGGTAGACATGCAGTATTTT	CSARSPKGRGVDMQYF
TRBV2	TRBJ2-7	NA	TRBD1	TGTGCCAGCAGCGACCCGGGACAGGGAATCGGTGGCGAGCAGTACTTC	CASSDPGQGIGGEQYF
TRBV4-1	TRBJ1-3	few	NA	TGCGCCAGCAGCCAAGATGACGGGACGGTCTCTGGAAACACCATATATTTT	CASSQDDGTVSGNTIYF
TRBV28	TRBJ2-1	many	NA	TGTGCCAGCAGTCAACTATACCCCGCGGTCAGCTATGAGCAGTTCTTC	CASSQLYPAVSYEQFF
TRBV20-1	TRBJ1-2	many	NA	TGCAGTGCTAGAGATGAGGACAAAAACTATGGCTACACCTTC	CSARDEDKNYGYTF
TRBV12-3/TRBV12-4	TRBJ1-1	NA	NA	TGTGCCAGCAGTTCGGGCCAAGGGAACACTGAAGCTTTCTTT	CASSSGQGNTEAFF
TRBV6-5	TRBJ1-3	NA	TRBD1	TGTGCCAGCAGTTACGCAGGGGGCGCCGGAAACACCATATATTTT	CASSYAGGAGNTIYF
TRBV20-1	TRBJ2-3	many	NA	TGCAGTGCTAGGGGGGAACCGGGGGCCCCAGATACGCAGTATTTT	CSARGEPGAPDTQYF
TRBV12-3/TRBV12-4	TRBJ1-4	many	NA	TGTGCCAGCAGTCCCACAGGACACGGGAAACTGTTTTTT	CASSPTGHGKLFF
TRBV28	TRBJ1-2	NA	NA	TGTGCCAGCAGTTTAGCGTCAGGGAACTATGGCTACACCTTC	CASSLASGNYGYTF
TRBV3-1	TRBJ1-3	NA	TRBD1	TGTGCCAGCAGCCTGCGGACAGGGAGGTACTCTGGAAACACCATATATTTT	CASSLRTGRYSGNTIYF
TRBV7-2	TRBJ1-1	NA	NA	TGTGCCAGCAGCTTAGCGGGGGGCTCCACTGAAGCTTTCTTT	CASSLAGGSTEAFF
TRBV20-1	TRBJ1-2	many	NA	TGCAGTGCTAGAGGAACCCCCGGGGCCGGCTACACCTTC	CSARGTPGAGYTF
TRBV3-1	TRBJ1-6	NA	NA	TGTGCCAGCAGCCAAGATCTTAGGAATTCACCCCTCCACTTT	CASSQDLRNSPLHF
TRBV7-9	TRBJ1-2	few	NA	TGTGCCAGCAGCCTGGACTTTAACTATGGCTACACCTTC	CASSLDFNYGYTF
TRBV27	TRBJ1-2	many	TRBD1	TGTGCCAGCAGTTTATCGGGGGACAGGGCCTATGGCTACACCTTC	CASSLSGDRAYGYTF
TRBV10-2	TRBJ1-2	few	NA	TGCGCCAGCAGTGAGTGGAGGTTTAACTATGGCTACACCTTC	CASSEWRFNYGYTF
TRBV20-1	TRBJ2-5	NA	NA	TGCAGTGCTAGAGCGGGGGACCGAGAGACCCAGTACTTC	CSARAGDRETQYF
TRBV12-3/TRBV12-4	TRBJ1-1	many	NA	TGTGCCAGCAGACCCTCTTTCGGAAACACTGAAGCTTTCTTT	CASRPSFGNTEAFF
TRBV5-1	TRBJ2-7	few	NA	TGCGCCAGCAGCATACAGGGTGATGGCTACGAGCAGTACTTC	CASSIQGDGYEQYF
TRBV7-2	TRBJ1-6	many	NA	TGTGCCAGCAGCTTAAGGGGTAACCCACATAATTCACCCCTCCACTTT	CASSLRGNPHNSPLHF
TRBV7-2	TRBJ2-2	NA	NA	TGTGCCAGCAGCTTAAGACAGTTTAACACCGGGGAGCTGTTTTTT	CASSLRQFNTGELFF
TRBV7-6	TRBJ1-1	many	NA	TGTGCCAGCAACTCCAGGCTAGACGAAGCTTTCTTT	CASNSRLDEAFF
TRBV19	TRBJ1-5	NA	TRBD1	TGTGCCAGCCACAGGGGGCATACCAATCAGCCCCAGCATTTT	CASHRGHTNQPQHF
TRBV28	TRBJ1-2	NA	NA	TGTGCCAGCAGTTTATCCAGCGGCCGTGATAGCTACACCTTC	CASSLSSGRDSYTF
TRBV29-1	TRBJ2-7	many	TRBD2	TGCAGCGGAGGGAGGGGTTACGAGCAGTACTTC	CSGGRGYEQYF
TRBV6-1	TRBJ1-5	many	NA	TGTGCCAGCAGTGGGCAGGATAATAGCAATCAGCCCCAGCATTTT	CASSGQDNSNQPQHF
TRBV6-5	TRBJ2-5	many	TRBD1	TGTGCCAGCAGTTACGGGGCCGGGACAGGGGGACGAGAGACCCAGTACTTC	CASSYGAGTGGRETQYF
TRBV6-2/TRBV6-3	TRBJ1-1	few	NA	TGTGCCAGCAGTTACGATCGGGGGGTCGTTACTGAAGCTTTCTTT	CASSYDRGVVTEAFF
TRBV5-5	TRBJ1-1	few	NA	TGTGCCAGCAGTCCCTATAGCACTGAAGCTTTCTTT	CASSPYSTEAFF
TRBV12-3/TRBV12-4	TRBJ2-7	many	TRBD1	TGTGCCAGCAGACACGGGACAGGGCCCTCCTACGAGCAGTACTTC	CASRHGTGPSYEQYF
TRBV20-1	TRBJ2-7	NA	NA	TGCAGTGCTCTAAACTCCTACGAGCAGTACTTC	CSALNSYEQYF
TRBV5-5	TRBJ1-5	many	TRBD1	TGTGCCAGCAGCTTGGGCACAGGGGGCAATCAGCCCCAGCATTTT	CASSLGTGGNQPQHF
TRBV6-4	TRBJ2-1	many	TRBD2	TGTGCCAGCAGTGACTCGGCTAGCGGGGGGGCCAATGAGCAGTTCTTC	CASSDSASGGANEQFF
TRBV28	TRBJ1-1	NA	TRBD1	TGTGCCAGCAGGGAGACAGGGGGCTTTACTGAAGCTTTCTTT	CASRETGGFTEAFF
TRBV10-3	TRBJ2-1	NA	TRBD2	TGTGCCATCAGTGCTCCAGCGGGGGCTTACAATGAGCAGTTCTTC	CAISAPAGAYNEQFF
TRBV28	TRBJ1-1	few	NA	TGTGCCAGCAGTTTTTGGACTGAAGCTTTCTTT	CASSFWTEAFF
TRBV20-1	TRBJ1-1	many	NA	TGCAGTGCTAGATCCCGGGCGGCAGCCACTGAAGCTTTCTTT	CSARSRAAATEAFF
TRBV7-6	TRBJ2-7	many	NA	TGTGCCAGCAGCCCCAACATCCCTGGAGGGACAACAAACTACGAGCAGTACTTC	CASSPNIPGGTTNYEQYF
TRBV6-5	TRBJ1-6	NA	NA	TGTGCCAGCAGTGGAACAGGGATCGGGTATTCACCCCTCCACTTT	CASSGTGIGYSPLHF